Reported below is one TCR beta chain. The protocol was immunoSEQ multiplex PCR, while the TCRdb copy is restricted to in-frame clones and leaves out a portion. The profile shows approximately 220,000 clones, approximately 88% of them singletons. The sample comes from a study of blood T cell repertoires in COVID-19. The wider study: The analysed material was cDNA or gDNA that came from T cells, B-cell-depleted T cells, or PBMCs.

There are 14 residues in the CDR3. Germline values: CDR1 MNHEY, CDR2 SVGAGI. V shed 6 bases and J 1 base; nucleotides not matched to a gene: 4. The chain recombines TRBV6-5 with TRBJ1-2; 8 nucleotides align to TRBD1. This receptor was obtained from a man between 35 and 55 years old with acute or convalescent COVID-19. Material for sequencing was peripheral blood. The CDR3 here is CASSRGQGNYGYTF. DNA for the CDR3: TGTGCCAGCAGCCGCGGACAGGGTAACTATGGCTACACCTTC.